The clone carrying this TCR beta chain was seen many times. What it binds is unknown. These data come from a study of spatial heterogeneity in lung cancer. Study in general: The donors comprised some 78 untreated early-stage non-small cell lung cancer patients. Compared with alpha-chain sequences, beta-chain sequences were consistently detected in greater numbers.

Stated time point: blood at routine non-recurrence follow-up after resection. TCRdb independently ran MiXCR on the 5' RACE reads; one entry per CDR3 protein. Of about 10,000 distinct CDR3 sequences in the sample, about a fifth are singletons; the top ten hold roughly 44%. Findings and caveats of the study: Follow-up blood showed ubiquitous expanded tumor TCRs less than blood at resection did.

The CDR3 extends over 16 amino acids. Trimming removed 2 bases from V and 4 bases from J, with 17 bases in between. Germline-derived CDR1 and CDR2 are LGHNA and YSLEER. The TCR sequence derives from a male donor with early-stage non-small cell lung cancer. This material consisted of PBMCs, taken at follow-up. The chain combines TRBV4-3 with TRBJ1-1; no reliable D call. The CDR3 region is CASSQQESIVSTEAFF. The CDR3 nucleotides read TGCGCCAGCAGCCAACAGGAAAGCATCGTGAGCACTGAAGCTTTCTTT.